Following are 13 T cell receptor beta chains from one sample sequenced in a study of radiation and T cells in renal cell carcinoma. Here immunoSEQ multiplex PCR was the method, and the copy in TCRdb shows in-frame clones only, minus some. The repertoire holds nearly 20,000 clones, with 55% to 65% as singletons. This sample's treatment: 15 Gy SBRT to primary tumor, nephrectomy 4 weeks later. The source material was tumor tissue, sampled from a patient whose treatment included radiotherapy and nephrectomy. The receptors come from a woman aged 65 to 85 with renal cell carcinoma.

The chain combines TRBV6-5 with TRBJ1-5, with a weak D call TRBD1 (6 bases). V was clipped by 8 bases and J by 7 bases, with 15 bases between them. This CDR3 comprises 13 residues. Looked up from germline, CDR1 is MNHEY and CDR2 is SVGAGI. In DNA form, the CDR3 reads TGTGCCAGCTCTCCAGGGGTCTTGCAGCCCCAGCATTTT. It codes for CASSPGVLQPQHF.

The chain links TRBV29-1 to TRBJ2-5; D gene unclear. The DNA end lines up better with TRBJ2-7; the J call may be wrong. Per germline, CDR1 SQVTM and CDR2 ANQGSEA. This CDR3 spans 15 amino acids. For the CDR3, the DNA is TGCAGCGTCGCTCTACCGGACCTGTTAAGAGACGAGCAGTACTTC. Protein: CSVALPDLLRDEQYF.

V gene TRBV5-5 combines with J gene TRBJ1-1; a weak D match, TRBD1 (6 bases). CDR3 length: 14 amino acids. The germline gives CDR1 SGHKS, CDR2 YYEKEE (reference sequence). V was pared by 3 bases and J by 1 base, with 10 bases between. The CDR3 coding sequence is TGTGCCAGCAGCTCCTCGGACAGGAACACTGAAGCTTTCTTT. Its translation is CASSSSDRNTEAFF.

This chain uses TRBV5-4 with TRBJ1-1, with 7 bases fitting TRBD1. Losses at the gene ends were 4 bases for V and 1 base for J; bases not matched to a gene: 7. The CDR3 loop spans 15 amino acids. Germline CDR1 and CDR2: SGHNT and YYREEE (reference sequence). CDR3 bases: TGTGCCAGCAGCCCGCAGGGGACAGAGAACACTGAAGCTTTCTTT. Protein sequence: CASSPQGTENTEAFF.

This clone appeared once. J is TRBJ1-2 and V is TRBV9; the D gene is possibly TRBD1 (5 bases). The V end lost 4 bases, the J end lost 5 bases, and 12 bases lay between the germline ends. The CDR3 spans 13 residues. Germline CDR1 and CDR2: SGDLS and YYNGEE. For the CDR3, the DNA is TGTGCCAGCAGCCCCTTGGGGGGGTATGGCTACACCTTC. As protein: CASSPLGGYGYTF.

The V call is TRBV19, the J call TRBJ1-5, with D possibly matching TRBD1 (5 bases). Germline assignment: CDR1 LNHDA and CDR2 SQIVND (reference sequence). CDR3 length: 18 residues. V was cut by 5 bases and J by 1 base, with 21 bases left in between. As DNA, the CDR3 is TGTGCCAGTAGTCCCCGGAGGGTTGGGGCGGGGAGCAATCAGCCCCAGCATTTT. It encodes CASSPRRVGAGSNQPQHF.

This clone was counted once. CDR3 in DNA: TGTGCCAGCAGGCCTGGACAGGGTAGCAATCAGCCCCAGCATTTT. Encoded protein: CASRPGQGSNQPQHF. V is TRBV7-2 and J is TRBJ1-5; TRBD1 agrees at 8 bases. The CDR3 contains 15 residues. Germline V CDR1 and CDR2: SGHTA, FQGNSA. V gave up 6 bases and J gave up 0 bases; unmatched junction bases: 4.

By sample fraction, this clone is medium-sized (0.01 to 0.1%). The rearrangement links TRBV5-6 to TRBJ2-2; D remains ambiguous. Germline V gene sequence: CDR1 SGHDT, CDR2 YYEEEE. Trimming stripped 2 bases from V and 3 bases from J, with 17 bases between. The CDR3 extends over 17 amino acids. The CDR3 here is CASSFWRTFWDTGELFF. For the CDR3, the DNA is TGTGCCAGCAGCTTCTGGCGGACCTTTTGGGACACCGGGGAGCTGTTTTTT.

This clone was seen a few times. This chain connects TRBV6-1 to TRBJ1-2; a weak D match, TRBD1 (5 bases). The CDR3 totals 13 residues. Germline assignment: CDR1 MNHNS and CDR2 SASEGT. Trimming removed 3 bases from V and 3 bases from J, with 8 bases in between. The CDR3 sequence is CASSDREYYGYTF. CDR3 sequence (DNA): TGTGCCAGCAGTGACAGGGAGTACTATGGCTACACCTTC.

The V call is TRBV30, the J call TRBJ2-5; the D is unclear. Germline V gives CDR1 GTSNPN, CDR2 SVGIG (reference sequence). Trimming took off 2 bases at V and 9 bases at J, with 13 bases between the two ends. CDR3 size: 12 residues. In DNA, the CDR3 is TGTGCCTGGAGTAGTGGGGTAGGGTCCCAGTACTTC. Amino acids: CAWSSGVGSQYF.

The chain recombines TRBV10-1 with TRBJ2-1; 7 bases fit TRBD1. CDR3 length: 15 residues. Trimming cost V 2 bases and J 5 bases; bases outside gene matches: 6. Germline CDR1 WNHNN, CDR2 SYGVQD (reference sequence). In nucleotides, the CDR3 is TGCGCCAGCAGTGAGAGGTCCGGGACAGACAATGAGCAGTTCTTC. Translation: CASSERSGTDNEQFF.

DNA of the CDR3: TGTGCCAGCAGCCTTGGGGGGATTACCTACGAGCAGTACTTC. Translating it yields CASSLGGITYEQYF. V and J are TRBV28 and TRBJ2-7, with a possible D match to TRBD2 (6 bases). Germline V lookup: CDR1 MDHEN, CDR2 SYDVKM. The V end lost 6 bases, the J end lost 2 bases, and 14 bases lay between the germline ends. The CDR3 has 14 amino acids.

This chain uses TRBV5-1 with TRBJ2-2; 7 nucleotides agree with TRBD1. J lost 0 bases, V lost 0 bases, and 5 bases had no gene match. CDR1 is SGHRS and CDR2 is YFSETQ in the germline V gene. The CDR3 is 17 amino acids. The CDR3, as DNA: TGCGCCAGCAGCTTGGAGGGGGCGGGTTCGAACACCGGGGAGCTGTTTTTT. It specifies CASSLEGAGSNTGELFF.